Below are 20 T cell receptor beta chains sequenced from a single sample in a study of breast tumors, draining lymph nodes, adjacent tissues. Breast cancer patients provided tissue from their axillary draining lymph nodes. A single record per CDR3 protein comes from TCRdb applying MiXCR to the multiplex PCR reads. The sample holds approximately 280,000 distinct CDR3 sequences; over 25% are singletons and the top ten take around 1%. The sequenced sample consisted of axillary lymph node tissue. These receptors were collected from a female donor with breast cancer. Some clones in this sample may be carry-over from other donors' samples.

On this clonotype itself: The junction differs from germline at one of its ends, possibly a read error. The CDR3 DNA reads TGTACCAGCAGCTTGATGGAGCTGGCGGGCACAGATACGCAGTATTTT. It translates to CTSSLMELAGTDTQYF. The V and J genes are TRBV11-2 and TRBJ2-3, with unresolved D. The length of the CDR3 is 16 residues. Germline assignment: CDR1 SGHAT and CDR2 FQNNGV.

This clonotype has ten or more counts. The V call is TRBV4-1, the J call TRBJ1-6; D ambiguous. The germline V and J ends were trimmed by 0 bases and 8 bases, with 17 bases remaining between them. The CDR3 runs to 17 residues. Germline CDR1 and CDR2: MGHRA and YSYEKL. The CDR3 loop is CASSQDVRPGGYSPLHF. Written as DNA, the CDR3 is TGCGCCAGCAGCCAAGATGTCAGGCCAGGTGGCTATTCACCCCTCCACTTT.

This clonotype has at least ten counts. This chain connects TRBV7-3 to TRBJ1-2; D may be TRBD1 (6 bases). CDR1 is SGHTA and CDR2 is FQGTGA in the germline V gene. The CDR3 extends over 15 amino acids. V lost 5 bases to trimming and J lost 7 bases, with 20 bases between them. CDR3 loop: CASSPTGGPPGGYTF. The CDR3 DNA sequence: TGTGCCAGCAGCCCCACGGGGGGGCCCCCAGGTGGCTACACCTTC.

This clonotype was counted a few times. The V and J genes are TRBV18 and TRBJ2-2; 8 bases match TRBD1. The CDR3 is made up of 16 amino acids. With V trimmed by 5 bases and J by 1 base, 6 bases remained unmatched. CDR1 and CDR2 (germline): KGHSH, LQKENI. The CDR3 is CASSERTGRNTGELFF. The CDR3 coding sequence is TGTGCCAGCTCAGAACGGACAGGGAGGAACACCGGGGAGCTGTTTTTT. The whole variable domain, remainder taken from reference TRBV18 and TRBJ2-2, is NAGVMQNPRHLVRRRGQEARLRCSPMKGHSHVYWYRQLPEEGLKFMVYLQKENIIDESGMPKERFSAEFPKEGPSILRIQQVVRGDSAAYFCASSERTGRNTGELFFGEGSRLTVL.

As regards this clonotype: This may arise from a read error, as a much more abundant clone is one base away. This chain joins TRBV12-3 or TRBV12-4 and TRBJ1-4; TRBD1 agrees at 7 bases. Trimming took 6 bases from V and 5 from J; bases not matched to a gene: 9. CDR3 length equals 15 residues. For the CDR3, the DNA is TGTGCCAGCAGCTTTCCTGGACAGGCAAATGAAAAACTGTTTTTT. It codes for CASSFPGQANEKLFF.

There are many counts of this clonotype. The V call is TRBV25-1, the J call TRBJ2-7, with D perhaps TRBD2 (5 bases). Looked up from germline, CDR1 is MGHDK and CDR2 is SYGVNS. V was cut by 2 bases and J by 5 bases, with 19 bases left in between. There are 16 residues in the CDR3. The chain's CDR3 is CASSEKLRATGNEQYF. The CDR3 region has the DNA TGTGCCAGCAGTGAAAAACTAAGGGCGACCGGGAACGAGCAGTACTTC.

The V call is TRBV6-1, the J call TRBJ2-7; TRBD2 matches 9 bases. After removal of 5 bases from V and 2 bases from J, the junction contained 10 bases not matched to a gene. Germline CDR1 is MNHNS and CDR2 is SASEGT. This CDR3 has 16 residues. CDR3 sequence reads: CASSNSGTSRTYEQYF. Here the CDR3 DNA reads TGTGCCAGCAGTAATAGCGGGACTAGCCGTACCTACGAGCAGTACTTC.

This clonotype came up many times. The chain couples TRBV5-1 to TRBJ2-7; 7 bases are a match to TRBD1. CDR3 length: 17 amino acids. Germline assignment: CDR1 SGHRS and CDR2 YFSETQ. The ends lost 1 base at V and 3 bases at J; junction bases unmatched: 13. This CDR3 reads CASSLQGGSTKDYEQYF. The CDR3 DNA reads TGCGCCAGCAGCTTGCAAGGGGGCAGTACTAAAGACTACGAGCAGTACTTC.

This clonotype was seen a single time. The chain carries TRBV10-1 and TRBJ2-2; 7 positions agree with TRBD2. The CDR3 loop spans 19 amino acids. Germline CDR1 reads WNHNN; CDR2 reads SYGVQD (reference sequence). V was pared by 7 bases and J by 4 bases, with 21 bases of the junction left unmatched. The DNA for the CDR3 is TGCGCCAGCATTTGTGTCGGGTCCCAAGCGGGAAGGGGCACCGGGGAGCTGTTTTTT. Its translation is CASICVGSQAGRGTGELFF.

This clonotype was found many times. This rearrangement joins TRBV19 to TRBJ2-5, with 7 bases matching TRBD1. Germline lookup yields CDR1 LNHDA and CDR2 SQIVND (reference sequence). J lost 13 bases, V lost 8 bases, and 16 bases had no gene match. CDR3 length: 13 amino acids. CDR3 in amino acids: CASSRRQGRVRYF. CDR3 nucleotide sequence: TGTGCCAGTTCCCGCAGACAGGGTAGAGTTCGGTACTTC.

Many counts were recorded for this clonotype. One end of the junction is discordant with germline, which a read error may explain. The V call is TRBV19, the J call TRBJ1-2, with D perhaps TRBD1 (6 bases). The CDR3 is 15 residues long. Germline-derived CDR1 and CDR2 are LNHDA and SQIVND (reference sequence). The chain's CDR3 is CASRIDLQGIGGYTF. The DNA for the CDR3 is TGTGCCAGTAGGATAGATCTCCAGGGGATTGGGGGCTACACCTTC.

This clonotype was observed at least ten times. DNA of the CDR3: TGCGCCAGCAGCTTGCCAACTAGACACAATGAGCAGTTCTTC. This encodes CASSLPTRHNEQFF. The rearrangement links TRBV5-1 to TRBJ2-1, with a weak D call TRBD2 (5 bases). CDR1 is SGHRS, CDR2 YFSETQ, per germline. The CDR3 runs 14 residues. Trimming left V 1 base short and J 5 bases short, with 10 bases between.

This clonotype has a count of ten or more. The CDR3 coding sequence is TGTGCCAGCAGCCTCATTGCAGGGGCTTACAATGAGCAGTTCTTC. It is translated as CASSLIAGAYNEQFF. The chain recombines TRBV7-3 with TRBJ2-1, with D perhaps matching TRBD1 (6 bases). This CDR3 has 15 residues. CDR1 and CDR2 from the germline V gene are SGHTA and FQGTGA. V lost 5 bases and J 4 bases, leaving 15 bases between the germline ends.

The chain carries TRBV7-2 and TRBJ2-1; D not certain. Germline loops: CDR1 SGHTA, CDR2 FQGNSA. V was cut by 6 bases and J by 5 bases, with 11 bases left in between. This CDR3 comprises 13 residues. CDR3 loop: CASSLNPHNEQFF. The CDR3 DNA sequence: TGTGCCAGCAGTCTCAACCCCCACAATGAGCAGTTCTTC.

Turning to this clonotype: This may be a read error: a much more frequent sequence differs by one nucleotide. The rearrangement uses TRBV7-9 and TRBJ2-1, with 12 bases identical to TRBD2. The length of the CDR3 is 17 residues. Germline CDR1 and CDR2: SEHNR and FQNEAQ (reference sequence). The CDR3 loop is CASSLSLLAGGYNQQFF. CDR3 nucleotides: TGTGCCAGCAGCTTAAGTTTGCTAGCGGGAGGGTACAATCAGCAGTTCTTC.

This clonotype was recorded a few times. The chain combines TRBV2 with TRBJ1-1, with D uncertain. The V and J ends lost 7 bases and 11 bases respectively, with 5 bases between them. The CDR3 loop spans 8 amino acids. CDR1 and CDR2 from the germline V gene are SNHLY and FYNNEI. CDR3 DNA: TGTGCCAGCACGGGCGCTTTCTTT. Amino acids: CASTGAFF.

This clonotype was seen a few times. The V gene is TRBV19, the J gene TRBJ2-7; the match to TRBD1 covers 7 bases. V was clipped by 1 base and J by 2 bases; unmatched bases: 5. Germline CDR1 reads LNHDA; CDR2 reads SQIVND (reference sequence). The CDR3 extends over 15 amino acids. The CDR3 spells CASSIGQGVTYEQYF. The CDR3 region has the DNA TGTGCCAGTAGTATAGGGCAGGGGGTCACCTACGAGCAGTACTTC.

A word on this clonotype: It may be a read error: a sequence one base away is much more abundant. The chain recombines TRBV5-1 with TRBJ2-5, with TRBD2 matching 7 bases. This CDR3 contains 17 residues. V lost 0 bases to trimming and J lost 4 bases; unmatched junction nucleotides: 12. Looked up from germline, CDR1 is SGHRS and CDR2 is YFSETQ. Here the CDR3 reads CASSLGDGGWGRETQYF. In nucleotides, the CDR3 is TGCGCCAGCAGCTTGGGAGACGGGGGGTGGGGCCGAGAGACCCAGTACTTC.

V and J are TRBV20-1 and TRBJ1-1; tentatively, D is TRBD1 (6 bases). Germline V lookup: CDR1 DFQATT, CDR2 SNEGSKA (reference sequence). The CDR3 consists of 14 residues. V lost 3 bases and J lost 4, with 15 bases in between. The CDR3 reads CSARGGGSATEAFF. CDR3 sequence (DNA): TGCAGTGCTAGGGGGGGGGGCTCGGCCACTGAAGCTTTCTTT.

This clonotype showed up just once. The junction departs from the called germline gene at one end, perhaps through a read error. The chain links TRBV5-1 to TRBJ1-6, with 8 positions matching TRBD1. This CDR3 contains 16 residues. Germline V gene lookup returns CDR1 SGHRS and CDR2 YFSETQ. CDR3 nucleotide sequence: TGCGCCAGCAGCGGCGCCGGGACAGGAAATAAGTCACCCCTCCACTTT. Translation: CASSGAGTGNKSPLHF.